The 9 T cell receptor beta chains presented below share a single source sample, sequenced in a study of cytomegalovirus exposure and HLA in healthy donors. It was with 60 Vbeta and 13 Jbeta primers that the PCR ran. The protocol was immunoSEQ multiplex PCR, while the TCRdb copy is restricted to in-frame clones and leaves out a portion. The sample data list 91,000 or so clones. Material for sequencing was PBMCs. Receptors originate from a woman in her 30s in good health and CMV-seronegative.

This sequence joins TRBV6-5 and TRBJ2-7; TRBD2 aligns across 7 bases. The V gene's germline CDR1 is MNHEY and CDR2 SVGAGI. V was clipped by 0 bases and J by 3 bases; unmatched bases: 5. The CDR3 is 15 amino acids. CDR3 DNA sequence: TGTGCCAGCAGTTACTCAGGGGAGGGTTACTACGAGCAGTACTTC. This codes for CASSYSGEGYYEQYF.

J is TRBJ2-2 and V is TRBV28; D possibly corresponds to TRBD2 (6 bases). V lost 3 bases and J 0 bases, leaving 8 bases between the germline ends. Germline loops: CDR1 MDHEN, CDR2 SYDVKM. The CDR3 has 15 amino acids. CDR3 nucleotide sequence: TGTGCCAGCAGTTTGGGAGGCGCGAACACCGGGGAGCTGTTTTTT. It encodes CASSLGGANTGELFF.

This chain joins TRBV28 and TRBJ2-2, with 8 positions matching TRBD1. V lost 5 bases to trimming and J lost 1 base; unmatched junction nucleotides: 3. This CDR3 spans 15 amino acids. Germline assignment: CDR1 MDHEN and CDR2 SYDVKM. This CDR3 is CASSTRGLNTGELFF. The CDR3 DNA sequence: TGTGCCAGCAGTACCAGGGGGCTGAACACCGGGGAGCTGTTTTTT.

The chain has TRBV7-9 and TRBJ1-2; a possible D gene is TRBD1 (5 bases). The V end was cut by 7 bases, the J end by 1 base, with 13 bases between. Germline V lookup: CDR1 SEHNR, CDR2 FQNEAQ (reference sequence). The CDR3 extends over 14 amino acids. The CDR3 loop is CASTKKTVNYGYTF. For the CDR3, the DNA is TGTGCCAGCACCAAAAAGACAGTTAACTATGGCTACACCTTC.

The V call is TRBV6-1, the J call TRBJ2-1, with no clear D. The CDR3 spans 15 residues. Germline CDR1 reads MNHNS; CDR2 reads SASEGT. Trimming removed 2 bases at V and 2 bases at J, with 10 bases between. The CDR3: CASSELELAYNEQFF. The CDR3 DNA follows: TGTGCCAGCAGTGAACTAGAGCTGGCCTACAATGAGCAGTTCTTC.

The genes are TRBV11-1 and TRBJ2-3, with 10 bases identical to TRBD2. V was pared by 2 bases and J by 6 bases, with 5 bases of the junction left unmatched. Germline V CDR1 and CDR2: SGHAT, FQDESV (reference sequence). The CDR3 is 15 amino acids. CDR3 in amino acids: CASSLSGRAGDTQYF. The CDR3 DNA sequence: TGTGCCAGCAGCTTAAGCGGGAGGGCCGGGGATACGCAGTATTTT.

This CDR3 reads CASKYRLYEQYF. CDR3 coding DNA: TGTGCCAGCAAGTACAGGCTCTACGAGCAGTACTTC. This chain joins TRBV28 and TRBJ2-7; possible D gene TRBD1, 5 bases. Germline V gene sequence: CDR1 MDHEN, CDR2 SYDVKM. With 7 bases removed from V and 3 bases from J, the gap between germline ends came to 10 bases. The CDR3 length is 12 residues.

The chain uses TRBV6-1 and TRBJ1-3, with 7 bases matching TRBD1. Germline assignment: CDR1 MNHNS and CDR2 SASEGT. CDR3 length: 15 amino acids. V lost 4 bases to trimming and J lost 2 bases; unmatched junction nucleotides: 5. CDR3 in DNA: TGTGCCAGCAGTGTACGACAGGGAACTGGAAACACCATATATTTT. Translating gives CASSVRQGTGNTIYF.

This chain links TRBV5-1 with TRBJ2-6, with D hard to call. The length of the CDR3 is 14 residues. V lost 5 bases, J lost 3 bases, and 9 bases lay in between. CDR1 is SGHRS, CDR2 YFSETQ, per germline. The CDR3 DNA follows: TGCGCCAGCAGAGAGACGGGTGGGGCCAACGTCCTGACTTTC. This codes for CASRETGGANVLTF.